Presented here are 21 T cell receptor beta chains from one specimen sequenced in a study of shared clonotypes between healthy human individuals. Naive CD8 cells, CD45RO-negative and positively selected for CCR7, excluded terminally differentiated effector memory CD45RA+ cells. Clones were sequenced by immunoSEQ multiplex PCR, and TCRdb holds only the in-frame ones, with some missing. This sample has about 2.2 million clones, with about 94% found just once. The sample was naive CD8+ T cells from PBMCs. The origin of the receptors is a man aged 18 to 35 in good health. Some clones in this sample may be carry-over from other donors' samples.

This rearrangement joins TRBV29-1 to TRBJ2-7, with D unclear. The CDR3 loop spans 10 amino acids. Germline CDR1 is SQVTM and CDR2 is ANQGSEA. The V gene lost 4 bases and the J gene lost 7 bases, with 8 bases spanning the gap. The CDR3 DNA reads TGCAGCGTTGGTGACCTTGAGCAGTACTTC. Its translation is CSVGDLEQYF.

This rearrangement joins TRBV11-2 to TRBJ2-7; possibly TRBD1 for D (6 bases). Trimming shortened V by 7 bases and J by 3 bases, and 16 bases separated the two germline ends. The CDR3 sequence is 14 residues long. Germline V gives CDR1 SGHAT, CDR2 FQNNGV. For the CDR3, the DNA is TGTGCCAGCACCTCCTACAGGGACAACTACGAGCAGTACTTC. Encoded protein: CASTSYRDNYEQYF.

This sequence joins TRBV27 and TRBJ2-7, with D unresolved. V was cut by 2 bases and J by 2 bases, with 13 bases left in between. The CDR3 has 15 amino acids. The V gene's germline CDR1 is MNHEY and CDR2 SMNVEV (reference sequence). The CDR3 sequence: CASSLIASPTYEQYF. The CDR3 bases are TGTGCCAGCAGTTTAATAGCTTCCCCGACCTACGAGCAGTACTTC.

The chain recombines TRBV5-3 with TRBJ1-3; possible D gene TRBD1, 6 bases. TRBV5-3 is an ORF for which the function is uncertain. The CDR3 extends over 16 amino acids. Between the trimmed V and J ends, which lost 3 bases and 7 bases, there was a span of 20 bases. The CDR3 region has the DNA TGTGCCAGAAGCTCCGAACGGGACACATCGGAGAACACCATATATTTT. Its translation is CARSSERDTSENTIYF.

The rearrangement joins TRBV6-4 to TRBJ1-1; D gene unclear. In germline, CDR1 is MRHNA, CDR2 SNTAGT. V shed 0 bases and J shed 6 bases, with 17 bases lying between them. The CDR3 has 16 amino acids. CDR3 loop: CASSDSSGLPQAEAFF. DNA for the CDR3: TGTGCCAGCAGTGACTCGTCGGGTCTCCCTCAGGCTGAAGCTTTCTTT.

The rearrangement uses TRBV2 and TRBJ2-7; 9 nucleotides agree with TRBD2. The CDR3 contains 17 residues. Per germline, CDR1 SNHLY and CDR2 FYNNEI. With 6 bases clipped from V and 0 bases from J, the junction kept 12 bases outside the gene matches. The CDR3 spells CASSSGQASGDSYEQYF. In nucleotides, the CDR3 is TGTGCCAGCAGCTCCGGCCAAGCTAGCGGGGACTCCTACGAGCAGTACTTC.

The V gene is TRBV6-5, the J gene TRBJ2-7, with 8 bases fitting TRBD1. CDR1 and CDR2 (germline): MNHEY, SVGAGI. The CDR3 spans 14 residues. Trimming at V came to 2 bases and at J to 5 bases, leaving 5 bases not matched to a gene. CDR3 sequence (DNA): TGTGCCAGCAGTTACGCAGGGGGCCCCGACGAGCAGTACTTC. Encoded protein: CASSYAGGPDEQYF.

This sequence joins TRBV5-1 and TRBJ2-5, with D tentatively TRBD2 (7 bases). Trimming removed 4 bases at V and 5 bases at J, with 18 bases between. The CDR3 covers 15 residues. CDR1 and CDR2 from the germline V gene are SGHRS and YFSETQ. The CDR3 reads CASSPWGGRGETQYF. CDR3 in DNA: TGCGCCAGCAGCCCGTGGGGGGGGCGAGGGGAGACCCAGTACTTC.

This chain links TRBV4-1 with TRBJ1-5; D gene ambiguous. The V gene's germline CDR1 is MGHRA and CDR2 YSYEKL. The CDR3 runs 14 residues. Trimming removed 3 bases from V and 1 base from J, with 7 bases in between. The DNA of the CDR3 is TGCGCCAGCAGCCAGGGGATCAGCAATCAGCCCCAGCATTTT. This gives the protein CASSQGISNQPQHF.

The chain carries TRBV5-4 and TRBJ2-1, with TRBD2 matching over 10 bases. Germline lookup yields CDR1 SGHNT and CDR2 YYREEE (reference sequence). Germline trimming cut 2 bases from V and 3 bases from J; bases unmatched to any gene: 2. The CDR3 loop spans 15 amino acids. The CDR3 nucleotides read TGTGCCAGCAGCTTCATAGCGGGAGGCTACAATGAGCAGTTCTTC. Residues: CASSFIAGGYNEQFF.

This chain links TRBV6-5 with TRBJ2-1; a weak D match, TRBD2 (5 bases). Between the trimmed V and J ends, which lost 2 bases and 4 bases, there was a span of 12 bases. CDR1 is MNHEY and CDR2 is SVGAGI in the germline V gene. CDR3 size: 15 residues. The DNA of the CDR3 is TGTGCCAGCAGTTACATGGCGGGCCGATACAATGAGCAGTTCTTC. Its translation: CASSYMAGRYNEQFF.

The V gene is TRBV7-2, the J gene TRBJ1-5; D is perhaps TRBD1 (6 bases). CDR1 and CDR2 (germline): SGHTA, FQGNSA. Trimming left V 5 bases short and J 0 bases short, with 20 bases between. The CDR3 has 18 residues. In DNA form, the CDR3 reads TGTGCCAGCAGCCTCTCTGCGGGGGGCCATTATAGCAATCAGCCCCAGCATTTT. This encodes CASSLSAGGHYSNQPQHF.

DNA for the CDR3: TGTGCCAGCAACCCCACCGCGGCCCCCGTAACCGGGGAGCTGTTTTTT. This translates into CASNPTAAPVTGELFF. The chain has TRBV7-9 and TRBJ2-2; the D is unclear. V was cut by 7 bases and J by 5 bases, with 20 bases left in between. Germline CDR1 SEHNR, CDR2 FQNEAQ (reference sequence). This CDR3 spans 16 amino acids.

This clone was counted once. J is TRBJ2-1 and V is TRBV6-5, with 9 bases identical to TRBD2. The germline V gene encodes CDR1 MNHEY and CDR2 SVGAGI. This CDR3 contains 14 residues. V lost 6 bases and J lost 4; bases outside the gene matches: 4. CDR3: CASRILAGYNEQFF. CDR3 nucleotide sequence: TGTGCCAGCAGAATCCTAGCGGGGTACAATGAGCAGTTCTTC.

The chain uses TRBV19 and TRBJ1-1; 7 bases are shared with TRBD1. The CDR3 runs 16 residues. CDR1 is LNHDA, CDR2 SQIVND, per germline (reference sequence). Trimming at V came to 5 bases and at J to 2 bases, leaving 11 bases not matched to a gene. In DNA, the CDR3 is TGTGCCAGTAGTTTCCGGACAGGCTTGGGTAACACTGAAGCTTTCTTT. The encoded protein is CASSFRTGLGNTEAFF.

The J gene is TRBJ2-7, the V gene TRBV6-1; 8 bases fit TRBD1. CDR3 length: 14 residues. V shed 8 bases, J shed 3 bases, and the junction held 9 bases outside the gene matches. Germline V gives CDR1 MNHNS, CDR2 SASEGT. The CDR3 DNA reads TGTGCCAGCGGGAAGACAGGGGTTTTCTACGAGCAGTACTTC. This encodes CASGKTGVFYEQYF.

The chain uses TRBV27 and TRBJ1-5, with a tentative D call TRBD1 (6 bases). Germline CDR1 MNHEY, CDR2 SMNVEV (reference sequence). The CDR3 sequence is 15 residues long. V shed 4 bases and J shed 0 bases, with 10 bases lying between them. CDR3 residues: CASSSGTFSNQPQHF. In DNA form, the CDR3 reads TGTGCCAGCAGTTCCGGGACATTTAGCAATCAGCCCCAGCATTTT.

This clone was counted a single time. The chain uses TRBV7-2 and TRBJ2-5; TRBD2 aligns across 13 bases. J gave up 3 bases and V 5 bases, and 6 bases lay outside the gene matches. The length of the CDR3 is 16 residues. In germline, CDR1 is SGHTA, CDR2 FQGNSA. Here the CDR3 DNA reads TGTGCCAGCAGCCCCTGGACTAGCGGGGGAAAAGAGACCCAGTACTTC. Translated, it gives CASSPWTSGGKETQYF.

This rearrangement joins TRBV6-1 to TRBJ1-2, with TRBD1 identical over 8 bases. The V and J ends lost 4 bases and 5 bases, in that order; junction bases with no gene match: 9. Germline CDR1 and CDR2: MNHNS and SASEGT. The CDR3 is made up of 15 amino acids. The CDR3 sequence is CASSGYRGVLYGYTF. CDR3 in DNA: TGTGCCAGCAGTGGATACAGGGGGGTACTATATGGCTACACCTTC.

Notes on this clone: The sample has other DNA sequences that encode this CDR3 too. This chain connects TRBV28 to TRBJ2-7; tentative D call: TRBD1 (8 bases). V was clipped by 4 bases and J by 1 base, with 14 bases between them. This CDR3 has 15 amino acids. Per the germline V gene, CDR1 is MDHEN and CDR2 is SYDVKM. DNA of the CDR3: TGTGCCAGCAGTTCGGACAGGGAGGGGTCCTACGAGCAGTACTTC. Translated: CASSSDREGSYEQYF.

The rearrangement uses TRBV18 and TRBJ2-7; the D is unclear. The CDR3 is 12 residues long. The germline gives CDR1 KGHSH, CDR2 LQKENI. V was cut by 4 bases and J by 0 bases, with 4 bases left in between. CDR3 loop: CASSLPSYEQYF. The CDR3 bases are TGTGCCAGCTCACTCCCCTCCTACGAGCAGTACTTC.